This T cell receptor (beta chain) was identified during a study of chemoradiotherapy in HPV16-positive cancers. Per the germline V gene, CDR1 is MNHNY and CDR2 is SVGAGI (reference sequence). The CDR3 covers 16 residues. Trimming stripped 4 bases from V and 0 bases from J, with 12 bases between. Measured with immunoSEQ multiplex PCR; TCRdb has only the in-frame clones, and not every one. The data contain more than 15,000 clones, 75% to 85% of them seen just once; the ten biggest clones take up approximately 11%. A note on this clone: What it recognizes is unknown.

Whole-study results and caveats: During treatment, candidate HPV-specific clones and E7-related motifs expanded in tumor.

This material was acquired from a patient who underwent chemoradiotherapy. This chain uses TRBV6-6 with TRBJ2-2; D is possibly TRBD2 (6 bases). The sequence was collected from a human donor with HPV-associated anogenital cancer. CDR3 amino acids: CASSSSGGANTGELFF. Written as DNA, the CDR3 is TGTGCCAGCAGTTCCTCCGGGGGAGCGAACACCGGGGAGCTGTTTTTT.